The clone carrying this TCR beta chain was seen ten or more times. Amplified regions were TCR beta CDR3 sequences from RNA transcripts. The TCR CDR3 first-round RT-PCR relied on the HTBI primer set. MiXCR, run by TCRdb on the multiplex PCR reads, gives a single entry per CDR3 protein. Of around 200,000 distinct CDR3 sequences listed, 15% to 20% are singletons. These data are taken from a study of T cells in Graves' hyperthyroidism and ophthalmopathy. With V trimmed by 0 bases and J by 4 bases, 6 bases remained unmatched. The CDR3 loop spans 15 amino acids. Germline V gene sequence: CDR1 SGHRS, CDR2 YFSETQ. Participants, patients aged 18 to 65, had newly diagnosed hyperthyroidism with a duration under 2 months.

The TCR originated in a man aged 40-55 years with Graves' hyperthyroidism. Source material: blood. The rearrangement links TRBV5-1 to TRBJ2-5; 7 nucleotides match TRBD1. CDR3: CASSLAGGRSETQYF. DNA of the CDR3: TGCGCCAGCAGCTTGGCAGGGGGAAGGTCAGAGACCCAGTACTTC.